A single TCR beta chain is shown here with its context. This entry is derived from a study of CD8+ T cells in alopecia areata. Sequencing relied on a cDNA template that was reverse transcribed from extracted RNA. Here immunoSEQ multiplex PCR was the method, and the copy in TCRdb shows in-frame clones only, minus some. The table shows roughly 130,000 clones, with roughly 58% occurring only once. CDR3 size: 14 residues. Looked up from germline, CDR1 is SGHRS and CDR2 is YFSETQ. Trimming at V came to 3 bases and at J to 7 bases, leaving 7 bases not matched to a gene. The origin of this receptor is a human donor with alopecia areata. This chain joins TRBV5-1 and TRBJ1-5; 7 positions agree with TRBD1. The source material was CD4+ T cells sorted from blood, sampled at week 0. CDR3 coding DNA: TGCGCCAGCAGCTCAGGGGGAGGAGAACAGCCCCAGCATTTT. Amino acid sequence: CASSSGGGEQPQHF.